The clone carrying this T cell receptor beta chain is a singleton in its sample. Germline V lookup: CDR1 MDHEN, CDR2 SYDVKM. This CDR3 spans 20 amino acids. V shed 3 bases and J 0 bases; nucleotides not matched to a gene: 13. The data were taken from a study of blood T cell repertoires in COVID-19. Whole-study context: PBMCs, B-cell-depleted T cells, or T cells were the source of the cDNA or gDNA that made up the material.

Recruitment covered 25 or so US areas and drew participants whose ages spanned roughly 18 to 95 years. Cohorts were determined from participant-reported clinical history. Sequencing used immunoSEQ multiplex PCR; TCRdb keeps in-frame clones, though not all of them. Among 250,000 to 350,000 clones, approximately 85% were seen once, and the ten largest hold 4.3%. The receptor was isolated from a woman aged 25 to 39 who had recovered from COVID-19. The rearrangement joins TRBV28 to TRBJ1-5; 11 nucleotides line up with TRBD1. Input material: PBMCs or T cells enriched from blood (not recorded which). CDR3 bases: TGTGCCAGCAGTTTTGACGGTTCGTGGACAGGGGGCAATAGCAATCAGCCCCAGCATTTT. Translation: CASSFDGSWTGGNSNQPQHF.